The entry below gives a single T cell receptor (beta chain) sequence along with its context. Its antigen is unidentified. RNA transcripts were the source from which TCR beta CDR3 regions were amplified. Second-round multiplex PCR came after a first-round RT-PCR that employed HTBI primers. TCRdb called the multiplex PCR reads again in MiXCR, with one record for every CDR3 protein. Of roughly 300,000 distinct CDR3 sequences listed, under 20% are singletons. These data originate in a study of Graves' ophthalmopathy and Graves' hyperthyroidism. Presentation of ophthalmopathy in the donors involved moderate-to-severe activity, CAS ≥3, NOSPECS ≥4 and a duration under 3 months. In germline, CDR1 is SGHNT, CDR2 YYREEE (reference sequence). The CDR3 loop spans 15 amino acids. V lost 4 bases and J lost 1; bases outside the gene matches: 6. Broader study findings: At about 69% sensitivity and about 72% specificity, the model predicted progression of the ophthalmopathy.

Sequencing was done on a sample of peripheral blood. J is TRBJ2-7 and V is TRBV5-4; 9 bases fit TRBD1. This receptor was obtained from an adult man with Graves' ophthalmopathy. The CDR3 DNA follows: TGTGCCAGCAGCATGGGACAGGGCTCATCCTACGAGCAGTACTTC. This codes for CASSMGQGSSYEQYF.